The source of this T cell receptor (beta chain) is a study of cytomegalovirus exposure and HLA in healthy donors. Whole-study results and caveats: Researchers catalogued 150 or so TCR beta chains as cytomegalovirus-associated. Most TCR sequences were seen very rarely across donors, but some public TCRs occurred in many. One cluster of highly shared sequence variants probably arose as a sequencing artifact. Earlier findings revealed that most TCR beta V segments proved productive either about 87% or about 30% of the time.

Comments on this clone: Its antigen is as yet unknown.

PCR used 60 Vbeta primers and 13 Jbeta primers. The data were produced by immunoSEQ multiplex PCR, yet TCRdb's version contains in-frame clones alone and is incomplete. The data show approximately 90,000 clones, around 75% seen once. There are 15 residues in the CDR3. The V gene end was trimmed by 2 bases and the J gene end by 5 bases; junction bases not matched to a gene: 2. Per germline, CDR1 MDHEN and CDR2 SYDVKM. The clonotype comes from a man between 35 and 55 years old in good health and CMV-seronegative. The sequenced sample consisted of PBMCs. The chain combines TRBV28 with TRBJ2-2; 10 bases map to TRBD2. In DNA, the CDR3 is TGTGCCAGCAGTTTAAGTAGCGGGGGGACCGGGGAGCTGTTTTTT. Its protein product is CASSLSSGGTGELFF.